The 11 T cell receptor beta chains presented below share a single source sample, sequenced in a study of brain T cells in children with intractable seizures. Sequencing used immunoSEQ multiplex PCR; TCRdb keeps in-frame clones, though not all of them. The data show about 340,000 clones, 93% seen once. This sample's time point: blood from clinic visit 5 months post-surgery; TSC patient then seizure free. This sample comprised peripheral blood, obtained about 5 months after surgery. The receptor source for this set is a boy in the first two years of life with tuberous sclerosis and intractable seizures.

The chain links TRBV6-5 to TRBJ1-2, with TRBD1 matching over 8 bases. This CDR3 is 12 amino acids long. J gave up 8 bases and V 6 bases, and 5 bases lay outside the gene matches. Germline V gene data show CDR1 as MNHEY and CDR2 as SVGAGI. The CDR3 region is CASSWTGYGYTF. The DNA for the CDR3 is TGTGCCAGCAGCTGGACAGGGTACGGCTACACCTTC.

The chain joins TRBV13 to TRBJ2-1, with 7 bases identical to TRBD2. V trimming: 5 bases; J trimming: 8 bases; junction bases outside the gene matches: 9. The CDR3 loop spans 14 amino acids. CDR1 and CDR2 from the germline V gene are PRHDT and FYEKMQ (reference sequence). The CDR3 sequence is CASSREATRYEQFF. As DNA, the CDR3 is TGTGCCAGCAGCCGGGAGGCCACTCGGTATGAGCAGTTCTTC.

The chain carries TRBV7-2 and TRBJ2-6; D remains unclear. CDR3 length: 15 residues. CDR1 is SGHTA and CDR2 is FQGNSA in the germline V gene. Trimming cost V 2 bases and J 0 bases, with 5 bases left between them. The CDR3 reads CASSLFLSGANVLTF. CDR3 in DNA: TGTGCCAGCAGCTTATTCCTCTCTGGGGCCAACGTCCTGACTTTC.

This clone was seen a single time. The CDR3 DNA reads as TGTGCCAGCAGCCCGAAGGGACTAGCCAATGAGCAGTTCTTC. Protein: CASSPKGLANEQFF. This chain connects TRBV28 to TRBJ2-1, with 9 bases fitting TRBD2. This CDR3 has 14 residues. With 6 bases clipped from V and 6 bases from J, the junction kept 6 bases outside the gene matches. CDR1 is MDHEN, CDR2 SYDVKM, per germline.

The chain has TRBV6-5 and TRBJ2-3; TRBD2 is a possible D gene (6 bases). The length of the CDR3 is 13 residues. Germline V CDR1 and CDR2: MNHEY, SVGAGI. V was pared by 6 bases and J by 8 bases, with 15 bases between. The chain's CDR3 is CASSPGGRGTQYF. The CDR3 DNA reads TGTGCCAGCAGCCCCGGGGGACGCGGTACGCAGTATTTT.

The chain has TRBV18 and TRBJ1-5, with D uncertain. Trimming stripped 1 base from V and 4 bases from J, with 8 bases between. Germline CDR1 and CDR2: KGHSH and LQKENI. This CDR3 contains 14 residues. CDR3 residues: CASSPQGGNQPQHF. The CDR3 DNA sequence: TGTGCCAGCTCACCACAGGGAGGGAATCAGCCCCAGCATTTT. The variable domain in full, with the rest retrieved from reference TRBV18 and TRBJ1-5, is NAGVMQNPRHLVRRRGQEARLRCSPMKGHSHVYWYRQLPEEGLKFMVYLQKENIIDESGMPKERFSAEFPKEGPSILRIQQVVRGDSAAYFCASSPQGGNQPQHFGDGTRLSIL.

The chain employs TRBV6-5 and TRBJ1-4; no firm D call. This CDR3 has 15 amino acids. The ends were cut back, 7 bases at V and 3 bases at J, with 15 bases in the middle. Germline V gene sequence: CDR1 MNHEY, CDR2 SVGAGI. The CDR3: CASTRILVANEKLFF. The CDR3 DNA reads TGTGCCAGCACCAGGATTTTGGTAGCTAATGAAAAACTGTTTTTT.

The V gene is TRBV24-1, the J gene TRBJ2-1; a possible D gene is TRBD2 (7 bases). CDR1 is KGHDR, CDR2 SFDVKD, per germline. The CDR3 runs to 14 residues. Deletions cut 11 bases from V and 6 bases from J, with 19 bases between. Written as DNA, the CDR3 is TGTGCCAGCTCCCGGGGTGGGGGGGCCAATGAGCAGTTCTTC. As protein: CASSRGGGANEQFF.

The gene calls are TRBV5-4 and TRBJ2-3; D gene uncertain. Between the trimmed V and J ends, which lost 0 bases and 6 bases, there was a span of 8 bases. This CDR3 spans 13 amino acids. The V gene's germline CDR1 is SGHNT and CDR2 YYREEE (reference sequence). CDR3 nucleotide sequence: TGTGCCAGCAGCTTGGCCGGGTCTGATACGCAGTATTTT. It yields the protein CASSLAGSDTQYF.

The rearrangement joins TRBV5-1 to TRBJ2-1; D is perhaps TRBD2 (6 bases). CDR3 length: 18 residues. V lost 4 bases and J lost 9, with 29 bases in between. From germline, CDR1 is SGHRS and CDR2 YFSETQ. The CDR3 DNA reads as TGCGCCAGCAGCCCCCGTGGGGTACTGACTACGGCGGGGAGTGAGCAGTTCTTC. Translated, it gives CASSPRGVLTTAGSEQFF.

The V gene is TRBV5-4, the J gene TRBJ2-7; tentative D call: TRBD2 (5 bases). Trimming pared 2 bases from V and 0 bases from J, leaving 6 bases between. CDR1 and CDR2 (germline): SGHNT, YYREEE (reference sequence). The CDR3 covers 13 residues. CDR3 DNA: TGTGCCAGCAGCTTTCTAGCCTCCTACGAGCAGTACTTC. Residues: CASSFLASYEQYF.